These 6 T cell receptor beta chains were all obtained from the same sample, sequenced in a study of blood T cell repertoires in COVID-19. Clones were read by immunoSEQ multiplex PCR, and TCRdb kept only the in-frame ones, dropping some. Among some 110,000 clones listed, 82% were seen once. Sequencing used peripheral blood. These receptors were taken from a man in his 70s with active or convalescent COVID-19.

As concerns this clone: Other DNA variants within this sample encode the same CDR3. The J gene is TRBJ1-2, the V gene TRBV9, with D perhaps matching TRBD1 (6 bases). Trimming shortened V by 4 bases and J by 0 bases, and 10 bases separated the two germline ends. The CDR3 sequence is 14 residues long. Germline V gene lookup returns CDR1 SGDLS and CDR2 YYNGEE. The CDR3 reads CASSPGQTNYGYTF. The CDR3 DNA reads TGTGCCAGCAGCCCGGGACAAACTAACTATGGCTACACCTTC. The entire variable domain, with the rest obtained from reference TRBV9 and TRBJ1-2, is as follows: DSGVTQTPKHLITATGQRVTLRCSPRSGDLSVYWYQQSLDQGLQFLIQYYNGEERAKGNILERFSAQQFPDLHSELNLSSLELGDSALYFCASSPGQTNYGYTFGSGTRLTVV.

The chain couples TRBV18 to TRBJ1-3; D is possibly TRBD1 (6 bases). Germline lookup yields CDR1 KGHSH and CDR2 LQKENI. The CDR3 has 16 residues. V lost 2 bases and J 0 bases, leaving 11 bases between the germline ends. DNA of the CDR3: TGTGCCAGCTCACCAAGGACAGTACTCTCTGGAAACACCATATATTTT. It codes for CASSPRTVLSGNTIYF. Variable domain in full (rest from reference TRBV18 and TRBJ1-3): NAGVMQNPRHLVRRRGQEARLRCSPMKGHSHVYWYRQLPEEGLKFMVYLQKENIIDESGMPKERFSAEFPKEGPSILRIQQVVRGDSAAYFCASSPRTVLSGNTIYFGEGSWLTVV.

This clone was counted a few times. Other DNA sequences of this sample code for an identical CDR3. The chain couples TRBV6-2 or TRBV6-3 to TRBJ2-3; TRBD2 matches at 13 bases. The junction had 5 bases not matched to a gene; V was cut back by 6 bases and J by 5 bases. Per the germline V gene, CDR1 is MNHEY and CDR2 is SVGEGT. This CDR3 contains 15 residues. In nucleotides, the CDR3 is TGTGCCAGCAGCCTTGGACTAGCGGGAGTAGATACGCAGTATTTT. Encoded protein: CASSLGLAGVDTQYF.

This clone showed up just once. This chain joins TRBV5-1 and TRBJ1-1, with 8 bases identical to TRBD1. J gave up 1 base and V 4 bases, and 6 bases lay outside the gene matches. The V gene's germline CDR1 is SGHRS and CDR2 YFSETQ. CDR3 length: 15 residues. Here the CDR3 reads CASSGRTGRNTEAFF. The CDR3 coding sequence is TGCGCCAGCAGCGGAAGGACAGGGAGGAACACTGAAGCTTTCTTT.

The rearrangement uses TRBV6-2 or TRBV6-3 and TRBJ2-3; the match to TRBD2 covers 8 bases. The CDR3 is 14 residues long. The germline V gene has CDR1 MNHEY and CDR2 SVGEGT. J gave up 2 bases and V 2 bases, and 0 bases lay outside the gene matches. CDR3 bases: TGTGCCAGCAGTTACGGACTAGCCACAGATACGCAGTATTTT. It encodes CASSYGLATDTQYF.

The rearrangement joins TRBV7-9 to TRBJ2-7, with D maybe TRBD2 (6 bases). Trimming stripped 1 base from V and 6 bases from J, with 13 bases between. This CDR3 has 14 residues. CDR1 SEHNR and CDR2 FQNEAQ come from the germline V gene (reference sequence). Written as DNA, the CDR3 is TGTGCCAGCAGCTTAGTGGGGGGAACTGGCGAGCAGTACTTC. Translated: CASSLVGGTGEQYF.